This T cell receptor (beta chain) was recorded in a study of OX40 agonist ivuxolimab in advanced cancers. Losses at the gene ends were 7 bases for V and 1 base for J; bases not matched to a gene: 7. The germline gives CDR1 GTSNPN, CDR2 SVGIG (reference sequence). CDR3 length: 14 residues. Assay used: immunoSEQ multiplex PCR; TCRdb lists only in-frame clones, some missing. The sample lists 150,000 to 180,000 clones, roughly 94% occurring once. This clonotype was obtained from an adult with an advanced solid tumor such as melanoma, head and neck, liver or kidney cancer. This chain links TRBV30 with TRBJ2-7, with 10 positions matching TRBD2. This sample comprised CD4+ or CD8+ T cells sorted from blood, obtained in a trial of the OX40 agonist ivuxolimab. This chain's CDR3 is CASEATSGSYEQYF. The CDR3 DNA reads as TGTGCCTCTGAAGCGACTAGCGGGTCCTACGAGCAGTACTTC.